This T cell receptor beta chain was recovered during a study of tumor and adjacent non-tumor tissue in lung cancer. Study context: Histology: around twelve adenocarcinoma, a couple of squamous cell carcinoma, 1 small cell lung cancer. The patients, 10 to 11 men and a handful of women, were roughly 30 to 85 with stage I to III disease.

This sample's RNA came from whole unsorted tissue. Notes on the study in general: Significantly higher TCR diversity was found in tumor than normal lung. Top 100 clones took a larger repertoire share in normal lung.

Three rounds of nested PCR, following a modified ARM-PCR protocol, produced the TCRbeta library. From the multiplex PCR reads, TCRdb called clonotypes with MiXCR, one entry per CDR3 protein. The table shows about 75,000 distinct CDR3 sequences, with about three quarters occurring only once. This clonotype was seen a single time. Its matching antigen is unknown. At one of its ends the junction is not consistent with the germline gene, which may arise from a read error. The CDR3 length is 15 residues. The chain uses TRBV12-3 or TRBV12-4 and TRBJ2-2; 7 bases are a match to TRBD2. The sequencing input was lung tumor tissue. The origin of this receptor is a woman in her fifties or sixties with non-small cell lung cancer. CDR3: CASSPWTSGGGELLF. DNA of the CDR3: TGTGCCAGCAGTCCCTGGACTAGTGGCGGCGGGGAGCTGTTGTTT.